This TCR beta chain was obtained from a study of blood T cell repertoires in COVID-19. Study-wide background: PBMCs, B-cell-depleted T cells, or T cells provided the cDNA or gDNA that made up the material.

This CDR3 comprises 16 residues. Germline V gives CDR1 SGHDT, CDR2 YYEEEE. V shed 2 bases and J shed 0 bases, with 12 bases lying between them. TCRdb's table, derived via immunoSEQ multiplex PCR, lists solely in-frame clones and lacks some. The sample has 200,000 to 250,000 clones, approximately 86% seen once; the top ten hold around 3.5%. The sequencing input was peripheral blood. The origin of this receptor is a woman of 80 years or more with acute or convalescent COVID-19. This chain uses TRBV5-6 with TRBJ1-3; the D gene is possibly TRBD1 (5 bases). CDR3 sequence reads: CASSFGGEPSGNTIYF. The CDR3 region has the DNA TGTGCCAGCAGCTTCGGAGGGGAACCCTCTGGAAACACCATATATTTT.